This T cell receptor (beta chain) is from a study of cytomegalovirus exposure and HLA in healthy donors. Findings and caveats of the study: Common viral pathogens were later found to be apparently linked to several of the most significant clusters. Accurate HLA-A and HLA-B prediction from TCR beta sequences was reported for most subjects.

This clone was recorded once. Antigen unknown. This CDR3 spans 13 amino acids. Germline CDR1 SNHLY, CDR2 FYNNEI. Trimming removed 6 bases from V and 6 bases from J; junction bases left unmatched: 3. PCR amplification relied on 60 Vbeta primers (plus 13 Jbeta primers). The authors' processing: Around 9.9 million shared chains were among the about 80 million unique TCR beta chains that a later analysis counted. Repertoires were generated with immunoSEQ multiplex PCR, while TCRdb's copy carries only in-frame clones and drops some. The V and J calls and clone size are taken from that table; D and trimming were inferred from the DNA. The sample holds roughly 190,000 clones, around 83% seen once. At collection, donors were nominally healthy, but unrecorded immune exposures were probable.

Sequencing was performed on PBMCs. The chain uses TRBV2 and TRBJ2-2, with 8 bases that match TRBD1. The sequence came from a man in his forties or fifties in good health and CMV-seropositive. This CDR3 is CASSSTGAGELFF. The CDR3 DNA follows: TGTGCCAGCAGCTCGACAGGGGCCGGGGAGCTGTTTTTT.